This entry lists 10 T cell receptor beta chains sequenced from one sample in a study of identifying expanded T cells in peripheral blood. Some clones are missing from TCRdb's copy, which holds only in-frame ones; the method was immunoSEQ multiplex PCR. The sample lists 100,000 to 150,000 clones; around four fifths were seen once. Material for sequencing was blood. These receptors were taken from a person aged 18 to 70 in good health.

The chain has TRBV5-5 and TRBJ1-1; the match to TRBD1 covers 11 bases. Germline V lookup: CDR1 SGHKS, CDR2 YYEKEE (reference sequence). V shed 7 bases and J 7 bases; nucleotides not matched to a gene: 3. CDR3 size: 12 residues. CDR3 DNA: TGTGCCAGCCGAGGGACAGGGGGTGAAGCTTTCTTT. Encoded protein: CASRGTGGEAFF.

This clone was recorded only once. The chain carries TRBV6-1 and TRBJ1-5; D is unclear. Trimming left V 5 bases short and J 1 base short, with 3 bases between. The CDR3 loop spans 12 amino acids. Germline lookup yields CDR1 MNHNS and CDR2 SASEGT. The CDR3 spells CASSRSNQPQHF. The CDR3 bases are TGTGCCAGCAGTAGGAGCAATCAGCCCCAGCATTTT.

This clone was seen once. V usage is TRBV5-6 and J usage is TRBJ1-1; D is possibly TRBD1 (5 bases). The V and J ends lost 0 bases and 6 bases respectively, with 12 bases between them. CDR3 size: 14 residues. Germline lookup yields CDR1 SGHDT and CDR2 YYEEEE. The CDR3 region is CASSLGLGAPEAFF. The DNA of the CDR3 is TGTGCCAGCAGCTTGGGTCTTGGGGCCCCTGAAGCTTTCTTT.

This clone came up once. No DNA is shown, since the ends of the CDR3 on it are uncertain; the CDR3 is the one TCRdb lists. This chain joins TRBV28 and TRBJ2-3. The CDR3 totals 14 residues, both ends included. Germline lookup yields CDR1 MDHEN and CDR2 SYDVKM. The CDR3 here is CASSSGQGTDTQYF.

The genes are TRBV14 and TRBJ1-2; D is unresolved. Germline CDR1 is SGHDN and CDR2 is FVKESK. The CDR3 is 13 amino acids. Trimming cost V 4 bases and J 4 bases, with 10 bases left between them. The CDR3 loop reads CASSPGVGYGYTF. The CDR3 nucleotides are TGTGCCAGCAGCCCCGGTGTCGGCTATGGCTACACCTTC.

The chain has TRBV10-3 and TRBJ1-1, with 9 bases identical to TRBD1. Germline CDR1 is ENHRY and CDR2 is SYGVKD. CDR3 length: 16 amino acids. With V trimmed by 6 bases and J by 4 bases, 12 bases remained unmatched. The CDR3 reads CAIRGRQGGSGTEAFF. CDR3 DNA sequence: TGTGCCATCAGGGGACGACAGGGGGGTTCGGGCACTGAAGCTTTCTTT.

The chain uses TRBV7-8 and TRBJ1-1; the match to TRBD1 covers 10 bases. Germline CDR1 and CDR2: SGHVS and FQNEAQ. Trimming at V came to 6 bases and at J to 5 bases, leaving 6 bases not matched to a gene. This CDR3 has 14 amino acids. The CDR3 nucleotides are TGTGCCAGCAGATCCGGGACAGGGGCTACTGAAGCTTTCTTT. Its protein product is CASRSGTGATEAFF.

The chain uses TRBV7-2 and TRBJ2-7; perhaps TRBD2 as D (5 bases). Trimming shortened V by 3 bases and J by 0 bases, and 9 bases separated the two germline ends. The CDR3 is made up of 14 amino acids. CDR1 is SGHTA, CDR2 FQGNSA, per germline. DNA of the CDR3: TGTGCCAGCAGCTTCCGGGATAGCTCCTACGAGCAGTACTTC. Translating gives CASSFRDSSYEQYF.

V usage is TRBV4-3 and J usage is TRBJ1-2, with D unresolved. The V gene's germline CDR1 is LGHNA and CDR2 YSLEER. Trimming shortened V by 4 bases and J by 8 bases, and 11 bases separated the two germline ends. The CDR3 is 12 amino acids. DNA of the CDR3: TGCGCCAGCAGCCTGGGCCGTAGGGGCTACACCTTC. Encoded protein: CASSLGRRGYTF.

This chain connects TRBV19 to TRBJ2-1; D not certain. CDR3 size: 13 residues. Trimming removed 0 bases at V and 9 bases at J, with 9 bases between. Germline CDR1 reads LNHDA; CDR2 reads SQIVND (reference sequence). CDR3 in DNA: TGTGCCAGTAGTATAGACGCCTTTGGTGAGCAGTTCTTC. Amino acids: CASSIDAFGEQFF.